These T cell receptor beta chains were read from a single sample in a study of beta chain features in type 1 diabetes. Method: immunoSEQ multiplex PCR; TCRdb's copy keeps in-frame clones and lacks some. Here the sample spans some 100,000 clones, about two fifths being singletons. Sequencing input: stem cell memory CD4+ T cells from blood. These receptors originate from a young woman in good health. CDR3s include the opening cysteine and the closing phenylalanine or tryptophan. The D gene is left open where the match is weak. Expanded clones are given a class, and other clones once, few, many or no size at all.

>TRBJ2-1|TRBD1|TRBV4-3|.
CASSQSSGTGVGNEQFF
>TRBJ2-5|.|TRBV7-3|.
CASSLGQGKSETQYF
>TRBJ2-1|TRBD1|TRBV7-9|.
CASSLGQGGNEQFF
>TRBJ2-4|TRBD2|TRBV28|few
CASTSTGLAGDIQYF
>TRBJ2-3|.|TRBV7-3|once
CASRSEMTDTQYF
>TRBJ1-2|.|TRBV28|.
CASSSVYGYTF
>TRBJ2-1|.|TRBV29-1|.
CSVKAGPSYNEQFF
>TRBJ2-5|.|TRBV7-9|.
CASSLLQNGGTQYF
>TRBJ1-1|.|TRBV15|few
CATSRDASGAEAFF
>TRBJ2-3|TRBD2|TRBV10-1|few
CASSKTRLAGGKDTQYF
>TRBJ2-5|TRBD1|TRBV6-5|.
CASSTRTGIGTQYF
>TRBJ2-7|TRBD2|TRBV28|.
CASSSQTGRQFSEQYF
>TRBJ1-1|.|TRBV5-6|.
CASSLGPTEAFF
>TRBJ2-1|TRBD2|TRBV7-3|few
CASSLRGTSSLDEQFF
>TRBJ2-4|.|TRBV19|.
CASSIGGIQYF
>TRBJ2-7|TRBD1|TRBV29-1|few
CSVWTGTYEQYF
>TRBJ1-2|.|TRBV5-1|.
CASSSRRGYGYTF
>TRBJ2-1|TRBD2|TRBV28|.
CASSPAGTSKNEQFF
>TRBJ1-2|.|TRBV7-3|.
CASSLISGRSGYTF
>TRBJ2-7|.|TRBV18|.
CASSPLSLPRREQYF
>TRBJ2-3|.|TRBV25-1|.
CASSEYISTDTQYF
>TRBJ2-7|TRBD1|TRBV11-3|.
CASSPRGGRYEQYF
>TRBJ2-2|TRBD2|TRBV7-9|few
CASSPGLAVLRFTGELFF
>TRBJ2-3|.|TRBV11-3|.
CASSLTRATDTQYF
>TRBJ2-6|.|TRBV18|.
CASSHGLSSGANVLTF
>TRBJ1-4|TRBD1|TRBV6-1|.
CASTGTGRFEKLFF
>TRBJ2-1|.|TRBV7-9|.
CASSYGAYNEQFF
>TRBJ1-1|.|TRBV18|.
CASSQGGDTEAFF
>TRBJ2-5|.|TRBV28|.
CASSLSGPGKETQYF
>TRBJ2-4|TRBD1|TRBV7-9|few
CASDRGESIQYF
>TRBJ1-5|.|TRBV18|.
CASSPGGQPQHF
>TRBJ2-1|.|TRBV5-4|.
CASSLAGYQSYNEQFF
>TRBJ2-1|TRBD2|TRBV5-1|.
CASSPPLAGSYNEQFF
>TRBJ2-5|TRBD2|TRBV30|few
CAWSVRLTLAGVSPETQYF
>TRBJ1-1|TRBD1|TRBV28|few
CASGWTGFTLLNTEAFF
>TRBJ2-1|.|TRBV6-1|.
CASSVRSYNEQFF
>.|TRBD1|TRBV9|once
CASSVVGQGDEQYF
>TRBJ1-1|.|TRBV30|.
CACDSINTEAFF
>TRBJ2-7|TRBD1|TRBV29-1|.
CSVGPRQGSYEQYF
>TRBJ2-3|.|TRBV7-9|few
CASSAYGGGTDTQYF
>TRBJ1-5|TRBD1|TRBV7-2|.
CASSLVEGGGQPQHF
>TRBJ2-5|TRBD2|TRBV7-2|few
CASSLGSGNAKTQYF
>TRBJ1-1|.|TRBV28|.
CASRERLTHTEAFF
>TRBJ1-2|TRBD1|TRBV28|few
CASSLPLHRQGSTF
>TRBJ2-7|TRBD1|TRBV5-1|.
CASSTGQGQDEQYF
>TRBJ2-1|TRBD1|TRBV12-5|.
CASGLVLGQGDNEQFF
>TRBJ1-2|.|TRBV23-1|.
CASSHLDRVYGYTF
>TRBJ2-1|TRBD2|TRBV5-1|.
CASSSGLAGTYNEQFF
>TRBJ2-3|TRBD2|TRBV7-9|few
CASSRTLAGTDTQYF
>TRBJ2-1|TRBD2|TRBV30|few
CAWISSGYYNEQFF
>TRBJ2-1|.|TRBV5-1|.
CASSLLANEQFF
>TRBJ1-1|.|TRBV11-1|few
CASSFNAGDTEAFF